The sample holds a few counts of the clone carrying this T cell receptor (beta chain). This sample was taken from a study of T cells after yellow fever vaccination. TCRdb itself ran the 5' RACE reads through MiXCR, one entry per CDR3 protein. This sample carries around 47,000 distinct CDR3 sequences, roughly 6.4% of them seen once, and the ten largest clones take 15%. General study findings and limits: Booster sampling recovered most clones from primary vaccination (roughly 97% CD4, roughly 86% CD8).

Trimming shortened V by 7 bases and J by 4 bases, and 10 bases separated the two germline ends. The length of the CDR3 is 12 residues. Per germline, CDR1 MGHDK and CDR2 SYGVNS. This rearrangement joins TRBV25-1 to TRBJ1-1, with TRBD1 as a possible D gene (5 bases). The clonotype originates from a man aged 30 to 45 who received the YFV17D yellow fever vaccine. Specimen: CD8+ T cells not binding an NS4B(214-222) dextramer, sorted from PBMCs, collected 45 days after the yellow fever booster vaccination. CDR3 protein: CASIGGFTEAFF. As DNA, the CDR3 is TGTGCCAGCATCGGGGGTTTCACTGAAGCTTTCTTT.